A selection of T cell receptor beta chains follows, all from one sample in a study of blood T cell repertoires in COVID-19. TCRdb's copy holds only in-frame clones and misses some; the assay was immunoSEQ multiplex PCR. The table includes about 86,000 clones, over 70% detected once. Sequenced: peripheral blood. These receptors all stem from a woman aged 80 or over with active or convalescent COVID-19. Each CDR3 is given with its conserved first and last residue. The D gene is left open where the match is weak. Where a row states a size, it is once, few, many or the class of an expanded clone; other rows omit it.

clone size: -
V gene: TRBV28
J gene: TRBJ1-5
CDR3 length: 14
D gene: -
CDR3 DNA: TGTGCCAGCAGTTTATCGGGTTTTGTCCAGCCCCAGCATTTT
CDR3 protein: CASSLSGFVQPQHF

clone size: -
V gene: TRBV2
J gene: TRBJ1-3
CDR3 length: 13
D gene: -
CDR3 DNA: TGTGCCAGTTTACGGGACTCTGGAAACACCATATATTTT
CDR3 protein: CASLRDSGNTIYF

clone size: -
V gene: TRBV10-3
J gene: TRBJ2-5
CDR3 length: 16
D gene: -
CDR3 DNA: TGTGCCATCAGTGATAGTCGGACAACCCCAATCGTGACCCAGTACTTC
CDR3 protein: CAISDSRTTPIVTQYF

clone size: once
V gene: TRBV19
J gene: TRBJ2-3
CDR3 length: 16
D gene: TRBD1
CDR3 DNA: TGTGCCAGTAGTCTAGCGGGACAGGGGGTAGCAGATACGCAGTATTTT
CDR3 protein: CASSLAGQGVADTQYF

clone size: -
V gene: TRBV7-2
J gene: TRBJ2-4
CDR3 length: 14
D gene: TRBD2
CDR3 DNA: TGTGCCAGCAGCTTGGGCGGGGGGATAAACATTCAGTACTTC
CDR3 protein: CASSLGGGINIQYF

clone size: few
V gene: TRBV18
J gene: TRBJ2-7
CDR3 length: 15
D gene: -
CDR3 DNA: TGTGCCAGCTCACTAACCGGGTCCTCCTCCTACGAGCAGTACTTC
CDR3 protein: CASSLTGSSSYEQYF

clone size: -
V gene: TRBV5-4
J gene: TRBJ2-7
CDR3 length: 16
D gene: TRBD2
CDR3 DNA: TGTGCCAGCAGCCCCGGTCGGGCTAGCGGGGGGTACGAGCAGTACTTC
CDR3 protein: CASSPGRASGGYEQYF

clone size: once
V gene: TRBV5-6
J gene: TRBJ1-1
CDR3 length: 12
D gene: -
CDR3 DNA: TGTGCCAGCAGCTTCGTGAACACTGAAGCTTTCTTT
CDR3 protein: CASSFVNTEAFF

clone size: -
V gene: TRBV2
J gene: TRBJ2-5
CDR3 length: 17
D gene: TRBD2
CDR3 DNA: TGTGCCAGCAGTCAAGGACTTTCGGGACTAGTCCGAGAGACCCAGTACTTC
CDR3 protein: CASSQGLSGLVRETQYF

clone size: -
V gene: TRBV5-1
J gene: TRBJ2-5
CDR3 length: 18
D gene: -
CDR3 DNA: TGCGCCAGCAGCTCCTTACCCTCGTTCGGGGTGGGCCAAGAGACCCAGTACTTC
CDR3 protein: CASSSLPSFGVGQETQYF

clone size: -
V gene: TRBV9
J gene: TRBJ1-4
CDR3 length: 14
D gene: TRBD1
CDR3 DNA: TGTGCCAGCAGTCGGACAGGGATGCCTGAAAAACTGTTTTTT
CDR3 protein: CASSRTGMPEKLFF

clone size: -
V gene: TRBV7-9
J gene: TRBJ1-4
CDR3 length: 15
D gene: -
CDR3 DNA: TGTGCCAGCAGCTCGGGAGGGAGATCTAATGAAAAACTGTTTTTT
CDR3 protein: CASSSGGRSNEKLFF

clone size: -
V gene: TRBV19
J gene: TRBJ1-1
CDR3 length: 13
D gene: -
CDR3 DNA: TGTGCCAGTGGGAGTCAAATCGGGACTGAAGCTTTCTTT
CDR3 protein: CASGSQIGTEAFF

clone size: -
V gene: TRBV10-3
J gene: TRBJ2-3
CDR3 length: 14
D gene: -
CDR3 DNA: TGTGCCACCGCCGACGGGAAAGGGCCAGATACGCAGTATTTT
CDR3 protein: CATADGKGPDTQYF

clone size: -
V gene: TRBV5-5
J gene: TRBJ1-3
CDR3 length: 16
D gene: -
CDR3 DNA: TGTGCCAGCAGCTTGGGCGAGGGCTACTCTGGAAACACCATATATTTT
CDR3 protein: CASSLGEGYSGNTIYF

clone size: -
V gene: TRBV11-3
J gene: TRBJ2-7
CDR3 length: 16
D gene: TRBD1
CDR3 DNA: TGTGCCAGCAGCTTAGGAGCCGGGACAGGGGCCTACGAGCAGTACTTC
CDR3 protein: CASSLGAGTGAYEQYF